The 12 T cell receptor beta chains reported below all come from one sample, sequenced in a study of blood T cell repertoires in COVID-19. Only in-frame clones appear in the TCRdb table, and some are missing; sequencing was by immunoSEQ multiplex PCR. The profile shows over 100,000 clones, about 84% of them singletons. Material for sequencing was peripheral blood. These receptors originate from a woman aged 60-75 years with acute or convalescent COVID-19.

The genes are TRBV28 and TRBJ1-5, with TRBD1 matching 9 bases. Germline CDR1 is MDHEN and CDR2 is SYDVKM. Trimming at V came to 6 bases and at J to 4 bases, leaving 7 bases not matched to a gene. The CDR3 is 15 amino acids. The CDR3 reads CASSRPGTGNQPQHF. CDR3 DNA sequence: TGTGCCAGCAGCCGACCCGGGACAGGGAATCAGCCCCAGCATTTT.

The chain couples TRBV18 to TRBJ2-2, with D tentatively TRBD1 (7 bases). Germline V gene sequence: CDR1 KGHSH, CDR2 LQKENI. With 4 bases removed from V and 6 bases from J, the gap between germline ends came to 18 bases. The length of the CDR3 is 16 residues. CDR3 bases: TGTGCCAGCTCACTCGCGGACAGGAGGGTACCCGGGGAGCTGTTTTTT. Translating it yields CASSLADRRVPGELFF.

The chain links TRBV24-1 to TRBJ2-2; TRBD1 might be the D (5 bases). The CDR3 consists of 17 residues. The germline V gene encodes CDR1 KGHDR and CDR2 SFDVKD. Trimming took off 2 bases at V and 6 bases at J, with 18 bases between the two ends. The CDR3 loop reads CATSDSRPGALAGELFF. CDR3 coding DNA: TGTGCCACCAGTGATTCGCGGCCTGGGGCGTTGGCCGGGGAGCTGTTTTTT.

The J gene is TRBJ1-2, the V gene TRBV7-2, with D possibly being TRBD1 (6 bases). Trimming left V 5 bases short and J 2 bases short, with 21 bases between. Germline-derived CDR1 and CDR2 are SGHTA and FQGNSA. This CDR3 has 17 residues. This CDR3 reads CASSPGGRQIRNYGYTF. The CDR3 region has the DNA TGTGCCAGCAGCCCCGGGGGGCGCCAAATTCGAAACTATGGCTACACCTTC.

This clone appeared a single time. The V and J genes are TRBV29-1 and TRBJ2-1; D is unresolved. The CDR3 has 14 amino acids. The germline V gene encodes CDR1 SQVTM and CDR2 ANQGSEA. V was cut by 3 bases and J by 5 bases, with 14 bases left in between. The CDR3 sequence: CSVDRRLVNNEQFF. CDR3 sequence (DNA): TGCAGCGTTGATAGGCGGCTGGTTAACAATGAGCAGTTCTTC.

The J gene is TRBJ2-2, the V gene TRBV27; perhaps TRBD2 as D (5 bases). V lost 6 bases to trimming and J lost 5 bases, with 19 bases between them. The CDR3 totals 16 residues. Germline CDR1 reads MNHEY; CDR2 reads SMNVEV (reference sequence). The DNA of the CDR3 is TGTGCCAGCAGCCCAAAGCCTTTCCCGGGGACCGGGGAGCTGTTTTTT. Translating gives CASSPKPFPGTGELFF.

The chain recombines TRBV5-1 with TRBJ1-2; D might be TRBD1 (6 bases). The CDR3 has 16 amino acids. V lost 0 bases and J 7 bases, leaving 19 bases between the germline ends. The germline gives CDR1 SGHRS, CDR2 YFSETQ. The CDR3 coding sequence is TGCGCCAGCAGCTTGGGGGCCCAGGGGTTATCGGGTGGCTACACCTTC. It codes for CASSLGAQGLSGGYTF.

The chain has TRBV18 and TRBJ1-5; D gene unclear. With 3 bases removed from V and 0 bases from J, the gap between germline ends came to 3 bases. CDR3 length equals 13 residues. Per the germline V gene, CDR1 is KGHSH and CDR2 is LQKENI. The CDR3 region is CASSPSSNQPQHF. CDR3 nucleotide sequence: TGTGCCAGCTCACCGAGTAGCAATCAGCCCCAGCATTTT.

This chain joins TRBV5-1 and TRBJ2-1; 8 bases fit TRBD1. J lost 10 bases, V lost 8 bases, and 14 bases had no gene match. The CDR3 has 14 residues. Germline V lookup: CDR1 SGHRS, CDR2 YFSETQ. The CDR3 DNA sequence: TGCGCCAGTACGAGGACAGGGCAAGAAGAGGAGCAGTTCTTC. Translated, it gives CASTRTGQEEEQFF.

The rearrangement joins TRBV27 to TRBJ1-2, with 8 nucleotides matching TRBD1. The CDR3 covers 11 residues. The ends lost 8 bases at V and 4 bases at J; junction bases unmatched: 0. The V gene's germline CDR1 is MNHEY and CDR2 SMNVEV (reference sequence). This chain's CDR3 is CASGQGYGYTF. The CDR3 DNA sequence: TGTGCCAGCGGACAGGGCTATGGCTACACCTTC.

This clone was seen once. The V call is TRBV5-1, the J call TRBJ1-2; 7 positions agree with TRBD1. Germline V gene data show CDR1 as SGHRS and CDR2 as YFSETQ. J was trimmed by 8 bases and V by 2 bases; bases with no gene match: 3. The CDR3 runs 12 residues. The CDR3 loop is CASSFDRAGYTF. The CDR3, as DNA: TGCGCCAGCAGCTTTGACAGGGCAGGCTACACCTTC.

The V gene is TRBV12-3 or TRBV12-4, the J gene TRBJ1-5; D is possibly TRBD1 (5 bases). V lost 4 bases and J lost 8, with 12 bases in between. CDR3 length equals 13 residues. The CDR3 protein is CASSSGPGKPQHF. For the CDR3, the DNA is TGTGCCAGCAGTTCAGGGCCAGGAAAGCCCCAGCATTTT.